This T cell receptor beta chain came from a study of OX40 agonist ivuxolimab in advanced cancers. Study in general: Of the participants, over 30% had some prior anti-PD-1, anti-PD-L1 or anti-CTLA-4 therapy, which was allowed. Study findings and constraints: CD4+ and CD8+ blood T cells expanded clonally by week 6 at 0.1 to 3.0 mg/kg.

Points on this clone: Its antigen is undetermined.

Using immunoSEQ multiplex PCR, the repertoire was profiled, and TCRdb retains in-frame clones only, with some absent. The table records some 55,000 clones, 70% to 80% of them present only once. A history of autoimmune disease or systemic immunosuppression excluded patients. The CDR3 loop spans 13 amino acids. Germline V gives CDR1 SGHKS, CDR2 YYEKEE (reference sequence). Trimming removed 3 bases from V and 7 bases from J, with 14 bases in between. This material consisted of CD4+ or CD8+ T cells sorted from blood, taken in a trial of the OX40 agonist ivuxolimab. This chain connects TRBV5-5 to TRBJ2-7; tentative D call: TRBD1 (5 bases). The sequence came from an adult with an advanced solid tumor such as melanoma, head and neck, liver or kidney cancer. CDR3 bases: TGTGCCAGCAGCTATCAACCCCAGGGAGAGCAGTACTTC. The encoded protein is CASSYQPQGEQYF.